The clone carrying this TCR beta chain showed up just a few times. Its cognate antigen is unknown. Trimming cost V 3 bases and J 4 bases, with 15 bases left between them. Germline-derived CDR1 and CDR2 are MNHEY and SVGAGI. The CDR3 is 15 amino acids. This sample's treatment: approximately nine-day PBMC culture with coronavirus spike peptide pools or control peptides (ViraFEST assay). The data were taken from a study of vaccination and CD4 T cells after COVID-19. The Oncomine TCR Beta short-read assay sequenced DNA from cultured CD4+ T cells. MiXCR, run by TCRdb on the PCR reads, gives a single entry per CDR3 protein. The repertoire holds about 15,000 distinct CDR3 sequences, with roughly 50% as singletons. General observations from the study: Among reactive clones from convalescent patients, a median 86.3% appeared only post-vaccination.

This receptor was taken from a human donor who had recovered from COVID-19. Sequences were obtained from CD4+ T cells from blood, cultured in vitro. The chain combines TRBV6-5 with TRBJ1-2; D gene uncertain. The CDR3 coding sequence is TGTGCCAGCAGTTATGAGGGCGGGGTGGGCTATGGCTACACCTTC. This encodes CASSYEGGVGYGYTF.